This TCR beta chain was identified during a study of prognosis after radiotherapy for stage I lung cancer. The overall study: SBRT radiotherapy used 3 to 5 fractions and a biologically effective dose of at least 100 Gy. Therapy given concurrently with stereotactic body radiotherapy reached no patient. Distant metastases arose in several patients, median roughly 7 months post-radiotherapy; some 15 had no significant progression.

V was pared by 10 bases and J by 4 bases, with 12 bases of the junction left unmatched. CDR1 and CDR2 from the germline V gene are MNHEY and SMNVEV (reference sequence). There are 15 residues in the CDR3. Starting from genomic DNA, TCR beta CDR3 was amplified through two-round multiplex PCR. Primers (each specific to one TRBV or TRBJ gene) were used in first-round PCR. TCRdb reprocessed the multiplex PCR reads via MiXCR and lists one record per CDR3 protein. The sample includes 14,000 or so distinct CDR3 sequences, roughly 31% seen only once; the top ten take approximately 30%. Specimen: PBMCs, collected before or after stereotactic body radiation therapy (not recorded which). The TCR sequence derives from a donor aged 50 or older with non-small cell lung cancer. V and J are TRBV27 and TRBJ2-7; 11 positions agree with TRBD2. The CDR3 nucleotides read TGTGCCATCAGAGGCTTGCTAGCGGGGGGATACGAGCAGTACTTC. This codes for CAIRGLLAGGYEQYF.